Each of the 9 T cell receptor beta chains below was sequenced from the same sample in a study of T cells in Graves' hyperthyroidism and ophthalmopathy. TCR beta CDR3 regions were amplified from RNA. Carried out on the TCR CDR3, a first-round RT-PCR used the HTBI primer set. From the multiplex PCR reads, TCRdb called clonotypes with MiXCR, one entry per CDR3 protein. The sample includes around 700,000 distinct CDR3 sequences, 18% seen only once; the top ten take approximately 15%. Sequenced material: blood. The receptor source for this set is a woman aged 50 to 60 with Graves' hyperthyroidism that later progressed to Graves' ophthalmopathy.

The V and J genes are TRBV19 and TRBJ1-6; D not certain. The CDR3 contains 17 residues. V lost 4 bases and J lost 4, with 17 bases in between. Germline CDR1 reads LNHDA; CDR2 reads SQIVND (reference sequence). CDR3 in DNA: TGTGCCAGTAGTAGTTACTCTTCGACGGATTATAATTCACCCCTCCACTTT. Translated: CASSSYSSTDYNSPLHF.

Ten or more counts support this clonotype. The V call is TRBV2, the J call TRBJ1-1; a weak D match, TRBD1 (5 bases). CDR1 SNHLY and CDR2 FYNNEI come from the germline V gene. The CDR3 extends over 15 amino acids. The V end lost 4 bases, the J end lost 0 bases, and 12 bases lay between the germline ends. The CDR3 here is CASSGQTDMNTEAFF. CDR3 nucleotides: TGTGCCAGCAGTGGGCAGACAGACATGAACACTGAAGCTTTCTTT. The variable domain in full, completed from reference TRBV2 and TRBJ1-1, reads EPEVTQTPSHQVTQMGQEVILRCVPISNHLYFYWYRQILGQKVEFLVSFYNNEISEKSEIFDDQFSVERPDGSNFTLKIRSTKLEDSAMYFCASSGQTDMNTEAFFGQGTRLTVV.

This clonotype was picked up many times. J is TRBJ2-7 and V is TRBV18, with D perhaps TRBD2 (6 bases). The germline gives CDR1 KGHSH, CDR2 LQKENI. The CDR3 contains 15 residues. V was cut by 5 bases and J by 3 bases, with 17 bases left in between. CDR3 nucleotides: TGTGCCAGCTCATCGGGACTGGGGGGTTTCTACGAGCAGTACTTC. This encodes CASSSGLGGFYEQYF.

This clonotype has a handful of counts. The J gene is TRBJ1-2, the V gene TRBV20-1; 9 positions match TRBD1. The CDR3 covers 15 residues. Germline lookup yields CDR1 DFQATT and CDR2 SNEGSKA (reference sequence). The CDR3 region is CSGTRTGGLTDGYTF. The DNA for the CDR3 is TGCAGCGGGACGCGAACAGGGGGCCTGACGGATGGCTACACCTTC.

The rearrangement links TRBV4-1 to TRBJ1-6; D gene unclear. The CDR3 spans 14 residues. V dropped 1 base and J dropped 11 bases, with 12 bases sitting between them. CDR1 and CDR2 from the germline V gene are MGHRA and YSYEKL. CDR3 coding DNA: TGCGCCAGCAGCCAAGCCCCCGAGGGTCCACCCCTCCACTTT. It codes for CASSQAPEGPPLHF.

There are a few counts of this clonotype. The chain combines TRBV14 with TRBJ2-1; D unclear. Trimming shortened V by 0 bases and J by 9 bases, and 15 bases separated the two germline ends. Per the germline V gene, CDR1 is SGHDN and CDR2 is FVKESK. The CDR3 loop spans 15 amino acids. CDR3 sequence reads: CASSQDGIIWGEQFF. CDR3 DNA: TGTGCCAGCAGCCAAGACGGAATAATCTGGGGTGAGCAGTTCTTC.

The table lists this clonotype with many counts. The V gene is TRBV7-8, the J gene TRBJ1-2; the match to TRBD1 covers 7 bases. This CDR3 region has 16 residues. Losses at the gene ends were 5 bases for V and 0 bases for J; bases not matched to a gene: 9. Germline V gene data show CDR1 as SGHVS and CDR2 as FQNEAQ. CDR3 DNA sequence: TGTGCCAGCAGCATTAAACAGGGGCTAGCTAACTATGGCTACACCTTC. Translation gives CASSIKQGLANYGYTF.

This clonotype was recorded many times. This rearrangement joins TRBV30 to TRBJ1-5; 9 bases agree with TRBD1. The germline V gene has CDR1 GTSNPN and CDR2 SVGIG (reference sequence). The CDR3 loop spans 14 amino acids. J was trimmed by 5 bases and V by 3 bases; bases with no gene match: 5. CDR3 loop: CAWSAGQGHQPQHF. CDR3 nucleotide sequence: TGTGCCTGGAGCGCGGGACAGGGTCATCAGCCCCAGCATTTT.

As regards this clonotype: A much larger clone sits a single nucleotide away, making a read error possible. The rearrangement links TRBV7-2 to TRBJ2-4, with D possibly TRBD2 on 7 matching bases. CDR3 length: 18 amino acids. Germline V gene data show CDR1 as SGHTA and CDR2 as FQGNSA. The chain's CDR3 is CASSPLSIGGPAKSIQYF. CDR3 nucleotides: TGTGCCAGCAGCCCCCTTTCTATCGGGGGGCCAGCCAAAAGCATTCAGTACTTC.